The clone carrying this T cell receptor (beta chain) was seen a few times. Its antigen is undetermined. This specimen belongs to a study of vaccination and CD4 T cells after COVID-19. Study at large: There were six male and four female convalescents, and two of them were Hispanic. The post-vaccine samples came a median 72 days after dose two (range 14 to 241). Median draw time for post-COVID samples was roughly 100 days post-diagnosis (range 35 to 161). Study findings and constraints: It was observed that, in convalescent patients, a median about 86% of reactive clones arose only post-vaccination.

TCRdb independently ran MiXCR on the PCR reads; one entry per CDR3 protein. The table includes 15,000 to 17,000 distinct CDR3 sequences, 66% detected once. This sequence was found in a human donor who had recovered from COVID-19. The source material was CD4+ T cells from blood, sampled after SARS-CoV-2 vaccination.

The DNA of the CDR3 is TGCAGTGCTAGGCTGCACCCGGGGAACACTGAAGCTTTCTTT. Amino acids: CSARLHPGNTEAFF. The chain employs TRBV20-1 and TRBJ1-1; D not certain. V lost 3 bases and J 1 base, leaving 12 bases between the germline ends. Germline CDR1 DFQATT, CDR2 SNEGSKA (reference sequence). The CDR3 has 14 amino acids.